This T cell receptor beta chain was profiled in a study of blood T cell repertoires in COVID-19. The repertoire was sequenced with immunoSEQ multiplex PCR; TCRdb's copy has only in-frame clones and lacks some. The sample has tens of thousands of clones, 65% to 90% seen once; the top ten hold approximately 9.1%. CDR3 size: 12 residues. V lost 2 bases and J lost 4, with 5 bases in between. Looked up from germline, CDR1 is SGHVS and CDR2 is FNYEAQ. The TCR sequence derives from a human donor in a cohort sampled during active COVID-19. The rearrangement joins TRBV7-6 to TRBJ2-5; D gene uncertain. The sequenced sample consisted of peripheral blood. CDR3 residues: CASSLFGETQYF. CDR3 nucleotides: TGTGCCAGCAGCTTATTCGGAGAGACCCAGTACTTC.